These 2 T cell receptor beta chains originate from one sample sequenced in a study of blood T cell repertoires in COVID-19. The data were produced by immunoSEQ multiplex PCR, yet TCRdb's version contains in-frame clones alone and is incomplete. The sample comprises fewer than 180,000 clones, approximately 80% of which are singletons, and roughly 2% rests with the top ten. The sequenced sample was peripheral blood. Every receptor here comes from a man aged 65 to 79 with acute or convalescent COVID-19.

The rearrangement uses TRBV19 and TRBJ1-6; no clear D. V lost 7 bases and J 7 bases, leaving 11 bases between the germline ends. CDR1 and CDR2 from the germline V gene are LNHDA and SQIVND (reference sequence). This CDR3 region has 13 residues. As DNA, the CDR3 is TGTGCCAGTACAATTAACAGAAATTCACCCCTCCACTTT. Amino acid sequence: CASTINRNSPLHF.

This clone was seen a single time. The chain couples TRBV28 to TRBJ2-7; no clear D. Between the trimmed V and J ends, which lost 6 bases and 2 bases, there was a span of 11 bases. The CDR3 is 13 amino acids. The germline V gene has CDR1 MDHEN and CDR2 SYDVKM. Written as DNA, the CDR3 is TGTGCCAGCAGCTCCCCTAATACCTACGAGCAGTACTTC. Its protein is CASSSPNTYEQYF.